The 14 T cell receptor beta chains below all came from one sample that was sequenced in a study of cytomegalovirus exposure and HLA in healthy donors. PCR primers comprised 60 Vbeta and 13 Jbeta primers. Clones were read by immunoSEQ multiplex PCR, and TCRdb kept only the in-frame ones, dropping some. This sample has 120,000 to 150,000 clones; 73% occur once, and the top ten carry 1% to 1.5%. Input material: PBMCs. Receptors originate from a woman aged 40 to 50 in good health and CMV-seronegative.

The rearrangement uses TRBV10-3 and TRBJ2-3; 9 nucleotides agree with TRBD1. Germline CDR1 and CDR2: ENHRY and SYGVKD. The CDR3 is 13 amino acids. V dropped 10 bases and J dropped 4; count of bases not matched to a gene: 6. The CDR3 sequence is CATTRDRADTQYF. The CDR3, as DNA: TGTGCCACCACCCGGGACAGGGCAGATACGCAGTATTTT.

This chain links TRBV10-3 with TRBJ2-1, with D maybe TRBD2 (5 bases). Trimming removed 0 bases from V and 8 bases from J, with 14 bases in between. The germline V gene encodes CDR1 ENHRY and CDR2 SYGVKD. The CDR3 runs to 15 residues. The CDR3, as DNA: TGTGCCATCAGTGAGTCGACTCGGGGAAGACATGAGCAGTTCTTC. It yields the protein CAISESTRGRHEQFF.

This chain uses TRBV27 with TRBJ2-2, with 8 positions matching TRBD1. Germline V CDR1 and CDR2: MNHEY, SMNVEV (reference sequence). The CDR3 sequence is 16 residues long. V shed 5 bases and J 3 bases; nucleotides not matched to a gene: 8. The DNA of the CDR3 is TGTGCCAGCAGTCCACTGACAGGGGAGCACACCGGGGAGCTGTTTTTT. Translation gives CASSPLTGEHTGELFF.

Only one count was recorded for this clone. The V call is TRBV2, the J call TRBJ2-7, with 11 bases fitting TRBD2. Germline values: CDR1 SNHLY, CDR2 FYNNEI. Trimming removed 4 bases from V and 6 bases from J; junction bases left unmatched: 8. The CDR3 covers 15 residues. The chain's CDR3 is CASSGRVAGGREQYV. The CDR3, as DNA: TGTGCCAGCAGTGGAAGGGTAGCGGGGGGGCGCGAGCAGTACGTC.

This chain uses TRBV14 with TRBJ2-1, with 16 bases lining up with TRBD2. The germline CDR1 and CDR2 sequences are SGHDN and FVKESK. J gave up 2 bases and V 6 bases, and 10 bases lay outside the gene matches. The CDR3 is made up of 19 amino acids. The DNA for the CDR3 is TGTGCCAGCAGGACCGGGACTAGCGGGGGGGAATACCCCTACAATGAGCAGTTCTTC. Translation gives CASRTGTSGGEYPYNEQFF. The full variable domain, in which reference TRBV14 and TRBJ2-1 provide the parts outside the CDR3, is EAGVTQFPSHSVIEKGQTVTLRCDPISGHDNLYWYRRVMGKEIKFLLHFVKESKQDESGMPNNRFLAERTGGTYSTLKVQPAELEDSGVYFCASRTGTSGGEYPYNEQFFGPGTRLTVL.

The chain combines TRBV14 with TRBJ1-6, with D perhaps TRBD1 (6 bases). The CDR3 covers 15 residues. Germline lookup yields CDR1 SGHDN and CDR2 FVKESK. Trimming pared 4 bases from V and 7 bases from J, leaving 14 bases between. This chain's CDR3 is CASSLQQGRNSPLHF. The CDR3 nucleotides are TGTGCCAGCAGCCTCCAACAGGGCCGGAATTCACCCCTCCACTTT.

This rearrangement joins TRBV5-1 to TRBJ2-5; TRBD2 matches at 13 bases. CDR3 size: 16 residues. CDR1 SGHRS and CDR2 YFSETQ come from the germline V gene. V was clipped by 4 bases and J by 2 bases; unmatched bases: 5. Written as DNA, the CDR3 is TGCGCCAGCAGCCGGACTAGCGGGGGAATACAAGAGACCCAGTACTTC. Translating it yields CASSRTSGGIQETQYF.

This chain joins TRBV6-6 and TRBJ1-3; the D is unclear. CDR1 MNHNY and CDR2 SVGAGI come from the germline V gene (reference sequence). Trimming removed 8 bases from V and 2 bases from J, with 7 bases in between. The CDR3 sequence is 12 residues long. CDR3 DNA sequence: TGTGCCAGCTTAGACACTGGAAACACCATATATTTT. It yields the protein CASLDTGNTIYF.

This clone has just one count. V and J are TRBV5-1 and TRBJ1-6; TRBD1 agrees at 7 bases. CDR3 size: 11 residues. Germline CDR1 SGHRS, CDR2 YFSETQ. Trimming at V came to 0 bases and at J to 15 bases, leaving 0 bases not matched to a gene. CDR3 in DNA: TGCGCCAGCAGCTTGGGACAGGGCCTCCACTTT. Its protein is CASSLGQGLHF.

This clone was counted a single time. The chain employs TRBV7-3 and TRBJ1-1, with D hard to call. CDR3 length: 14 amino acids. Germline V lookup: CDR1 SGHTA, CDR2 FQGTGA. The ends were cut back, 5 bases at V and 0 bases at J, with 10 bases in the middle. CDR3 DNA sequence: TGTGCCAGCAGCCCCGGACTGATGAACACTGAAGCTTTCTTT. Encoded protein: CASSPGLMNTEAFF. The complete variable domain, with remaining parts taken from reference TRBV7-3 and TRBJ1-1, reads GAGVSQTPSNKVTEKGKYVELRCDPISGHTALYWYRQSLGQGPEFLIYFQGTGAADDSGLPNDRFFAVRPEGSVSTLKIQRTERGDSAVYLCASSPGLMNTEAFFGQGTRLTVV.

The table lists this clone with a count of one. J is TRBJ1-2 and V is TRBV4-2; D is perhaps TRBD1 (6 bases). Per germline, CDR1 LGHNA and CDR2 YNFKEQ. Trimming shortened V by 1 base and J by 4 bases, and 13 bases separated the two germline ends. The CDR3 length is 15 residues. The CDR3 DNA reads TGTGCCAGCAGCCAAGTGGCAGGGGATTCCTATGGCTACACCTTC. Protein product: CASSQVAGDSYGYTF.

The rearrangement joins TRBV6-1 to TRBJ2-3; the D is unclear. CDR3 length equals 14 residues. Germline CDR1 MNHNS, CDR2 SASEGT. V was trimmed by 1 base and J by 3 bases, leaving 8 bases between them. This CDR3 reads CASSEDLRTDTQYF. The DNA for the CDR3 is TGTGCCAGCAGTGAAGATTTGCGTACAGATACGCAGTATTTT.

This chain links TRBV27 with TRBJ1-1, with D unresolved. V gave up 3 bases and J gave up 4 bases, with 9 bases separating them. The V gene's germline CDR1 is MNHEY and CDR2 SMNVEV (reference sequence). CDR3 length: 13 amino acids. CDR3 sequence: CASSFGVGTEAFF. The CDR3 DNA reads TGTGCCAGCAGTTTCGGGGTCGGCACTGAAGCTTTCTTT.

The chain uses TRBV7-9 and TRBJ2-2, with D possibly TRBD1 on 6 matching bases. Germline V gives CDR1 SEHNR, CDR2 FQNEAQ (reference sequence). The V and J ends lost 4 bases and 3 bases respectively, with 21 bases between them. This CDR3 is built from 18 residues. The CDR3 DNA sequence: TGTGCCAGCAGCTCCACGTACAACAGGGCGCCGGACACCGGGGAGCTGTTTTTT. Amino acids: CASSSTYNRAPDTGELFF.